The 30 T cell receptor beta chains presented below share a single source sample, sequenced in a study of T-cell memory formation after mild COVID-19. MiXCR was run by TCRdb on the 5' RACE reads, yielding one entry per CDR3 protein. The sample yields 550,000 to 600,000 distinct CDR3 sequences, 17% seen once. The sample taken for sequencing was PBMCs or a T cell subset sorted from them (not recorded which). The source of these receptors is an adult woman who had mild COVID-19 (a few samples of this study predate the infection). Cell type and time point are not known.

V is TRBV20-1 and J is TRBJ1-1; no firm D call. The germline CDR1 and CDR2 sequences are DFQATT and SNEGSKA (reference sequence). The CDR3 totals 12 residues. V gave up 4 bases and J gave up 2 bases, with 8 bases separating them. The CDR3 nucleotides are TGCAGTGCTATTCAGATTAACACTGAAGCTTTCTTT. Encoded protein: CSAIQINTEAFF.

This clonotype came up a few times. This sequence joins TRBV7-2 and TRBJ2-2; D is undetermined. The CDR3 is 16 amino acids. V was cut by 5 bases and J by 5 bases, with 18 bases left in between. Germline V gives CDR1 SGHTA, CDR2 FQGNSA. CDR3 nucleotide sequence: TGTGCCAGCAGCCCACCGCAAGGGTGGTATACCGGGGAGCTGTTTTTT. Its translation: CASSPPQGWYTGELFF.

The rearrangement links TRBV24-1 to TRBJ2-3, with unresolved D. The CDR3 extends over 13 amino acids. Germline V gives CDR1 KGHDR, CDR2 SFDVKD. The V gene lost 4 bases and the J gene lost 4 bases, with 8 bases spanning the gap. The DNA for the CDR3 is TGTGCCACCAGTGAGGTAGTACCAGATACGCAGTATTTT. Residues: CATSEVVPDTQYF.

The rearrangement uses TRBV11-3 and TRBJ2-1; 12 bases align to TRBD1. In germline, CDR1 is SGHNT, CDR2 YENEEA. The CDR3 extends over 16 amino acids. V lost 5 bases to trimming and J lost 8 bases; unmatched junction nucleotides: 10. CDR3 DNA sequence: TGTGCCAGCAGCCGCCTGGGGGGACAGGGGGCGGATGAGCAGTTCTTC. It yields the protein CASSRLGGQGADEQFF. The full variable domain, rest sourced from reference TRBV11-3 and TRBJ2-1, is EAGVVQSPRYKIIEKKQPVAFWCNPISGHNTLYWYLQNLGQGPELLIRYENEEAVDDSQLPKDRFSAERLKGVDSTLKIQPAELGDSAVYLCASSRLGGQGADEQFFGPGTRLTVL.

V is TRBV2 and J is TRBJ2-3, with 7 bases lining up with TRBD2. V shed 6 bases and J 3 bases; nucleotides not matched to a gene: 9. Germline V gene data show CDR1 as SNHLY and CDR2 as FYNNEI. CDR3 length: 15 residues. The DNA for the CDR3 is TGTGCCAGCAGCCGATCTAGCGGCTCGACAGATACGCAGTATTTT. Encoded protein: CASSRSSGSTDTQYF.

The V gene is TRBV15, the J gene TRBJ1-1, with D maybe TRBD1 (5 bases). V lost 3 bases and J 4 bases, leaving 15 bases between the germline ends. This CDR3 has 15 residues. Germline V lookup: CDR1 LNHNV, CDR2 YYDKDF (reference sequence). CDR3 coding DNA: TGTGCCACCAGCAGCTTAGTCAGGGCAGGCACTGAAGCTTTCTTT. This gives the protein CATSSLVRAGTEAFF.

This clonotype showed up just a few times. The CDR3 here is CASSQVPGATYNEQFF. The DNA of the CDR3 is TGTGCCAGCAGCCAAGTACCGGGGGCCACCTACAATGAGCAGTTCTTC. This chain uses TRBV14 with TRBJ2-1, with D perhaps assigned TRBD1 or TRBD2 (6 bases each). Between the trimmed V and J ends, which lost 1 base and 2 bases, there was a span of 12 bases. Germline CDR1 and CDR2: SGHDN and FVKESK. CDR3 length equals 16 residues.

In this sample, this clonotype turned up a few times. CDR3 in DNA: TGTGCCAGCAGCTTTGCTTCCGGTGCGGGAGCCGAGCAGTTCTTC. This sequence encodes CASSFASGAGAEQFF. V and J are TRBV7-2 and TRBJ2-1; TRBD2 matches at 7 bases. CDR1 and CDR2 (germline): SGHTA, FQGNSA. The junction had 12 bases not matched to a gene; V was cut back by 3 bases and J by 10 bases. The CDR3 is 15 residues long.

The chain's CDR3 is CASSLAGRGLGQPQHF. The CDR3 DNA reads as TGTGCCAGCAGCTTAGCGGGCAGGGGGCTGGGTCAGCCCCAGCATTTT. The chain couples TRBV7-9 to TRBJ1-5; 8 nucleotides line up with TRBD1. J gave up 6 bases and V 0 bases, and 7 bases lay outside the gene matches. The CDR3 loop spans 16 amino acids. In germline, CDR1 is SEHNR, CDR2 FQNEAQ (reference sequence).

At least ten counts were recorded for this clonotype. The chain recombines TRBV7-2 with TRBJ2-1; no clear D gene. Trimming removed 1 base at V and 5 bases at J, with 6 bases between. Per germline, CDR1 SGHTA and CDR2 FQGNSA. The CDR3 totals 13 residues. The CDR3 DNA follows: TGTGCCAGCAGCTTAGATGCGGACAATGAGCAGTTCTTC. Its translation is CASSLDADNEQFF. Combining the CDR3 with reference TRBV7-2 and TRBJ2-1 gives the whole variable domain GAGVSQSPSNKVTEKGKDVELRCDPISGHTALYWYRQSLGQGLEFLIYFQGNSAPDKSGLPSDRFSAERTGGSVSTLTIQRTQQEDSAVYLCASSLDADNEQFFGPGTRLTVL.

This clonotype was picked up a small number of times. V is TRBV6-2 or TRBV6-3 and J is TRBJ2-7, with 7 bases matching TRBD2. Germline CDR1 reads MNHEY; CDR2 reads SVGEGT. V lost 8 bases, J lost 1 base, and 14 bases stayed unmatched. The CDR3 spans 16 residues. CDR3 region: CASSEGRAGSSYEQYF. The DNA for the CDR3 is TGTGCCAGCTCCGAAGGCCGAGCGGGAAGTTCCTACGAGCAGTACTTC.

There are many counts of this clonotype. The genes are TRBV3-1 and TRBJ2-3, with D perhaps matching TRBD1 or TRBD2 (5 bases each). The CDR3 length is 16 residues. Germline V gene sequence: CDR1 LGHDT, CDR2 YNNKEL (reference sequence). V lost 0 bases and J 1 base, leaving 11 bases between the germline ends. The DNA for the CDR3 is TGTGCCAGCAGCCAAGATCTGGGGACCGGCACAGATACGCAGTATTTT. It codes for CASSQDLGTGTDTQYF.

The chain is built from TRBV3-1 and TRBJ1-4; unclear D gene. This CDR3 is 15 amino acids long. Germline CDR1 and CDR2: LGHDT and YNNKEL (reference sequence). V dropped 5 bases and J dropped 2 bases, with 12 bases sitting between them. The CDR3 bases are TGTGCCAGCAGCGCCCGGTTGGCGACTAATGAAAAACTGTTTTTT. It codes for CASSARLATNEKLFF. The full variable domain, its missing parts supplied by reference TRBV3-1 and TRBJ1-4, is DTAVSQTPKYLVTQMGNDKSIKCEQNLGHDTMYWYKQDSKKFLKIMFSYNNKELIINETVPNRFSPKSPDKAHLNLHINSLELGDSAVYFCASSARLATNEKLFFGSGTQLSVL.

The chain couples TRBV29-1 to TRBJ2-1; D uncertain. The CDR3 runs 11 residues. Trimming stripped 6 bases from V and 4 bases from J, with 7 bases between. Germline-derived CDR1 and CDR2 are SQVTM and ANQGSEA. CDR3 loop: CSVPGYNEQFF. For the CDR3, the DNA is TGCAGCGTACCAGGTTACAATGAGCAGTTCTTC.

This clonotype showed up just a few times. This rearrangement joins TRBV2 to TRBJ2-7; D unclear. Looked up from germline, CDR1 is SNHLY and CDR2 is FYNNEI. The CDR3 contains 10 residues. V gave up 6 bases and J gave up 7 bases, with 7 bases separating them. CDR3 sequence (DNA): TGTGCCAGCAGGGTCAGGGAGCAGTACTTC. Translation: CASRVREQYF.

V usage is TRBV3-1 and J usage is TRBJ1-2; possible D gene TRBD1, 6 bases. The CDR3 extends over 12 amino acids. The germline gives CDR1 LGHDT, CDR2 YNNKEL (reference sequence). With 3 bases removed from V and 5 bases from J, the gap between germline ends came to 7 bases. CDR3 residues: CASSHQGYGYTF. The DNA for the CDR3 is TGTGCCAGCAGCCATCAGGGGTATGGCTACACCTTC.

V and J are TRBV20-1 and TRBJ2-7, with 9 bases identical to TRBD2. The trim removed 1 base at V and 2 bases at J, leaving 3 bases unmatched. Germline V lookup: CDR1 DFQATT, CDR2 SNEGSKA (reference sequence). CDR3 length equals 14 residues. CDR3 loop: CSARVAGGPYEQYF. The CDR3 DNA follows: TGCAGTGCTAGAGTTGCGGGAGGGCCCTACGAGCAGTACTTC.

The chain uses TRBV20-1 and TRBJ1-2, with no clear D. V gave up 0 bases and J gave up 1 base, with 9 bases separating them. Germline-derived CDR1 and CDR2 are DFQATT and SNEGSKA (reference sequence). The CDR3 extends over 14 amino acids. CDR3 amino acids: CSARDGLNNYGYTF. In DNA form, the CDR3 reads TGCAGTGCTAGAGATGGGCTTAATAACTATGGCTACACCTTC.

This sequence joins TRBV13 and TRBJ1-2; D is perhaps TRBD1 (5 bases). Germline V gives CDR1 PRHDT, CDR2 FYEKMQ (reference sequence). The CDR3 extends over 16 amino acids. The ends were cut back, 4 bases at V and 4 bases at J, with 19 bases in the middle. The CDR3: CASSYRGGDDLYGYTF. In DNA, the CDR3 is TGTGCCAGCAGCTACCGGGGGGGAGATGACCTCTATGGCTACACCTTC.

This clonotype turned up a few times. The chain links TRBV3-1 to TRBJ1-3; D may be TRBD1 (5 bases). V was cut by 0 bases and J by 0 bases, with 12 bases left in between. CDR3 size: 17 residues. CDR1 LGHDT and CDR2 YNNKEL come from the germline V gene (reference sequence). The CDR3 is CASSQDWETVSGNTIYF. For the CDR3, the DNA is TGTGCCAGCAGCCAAGATTGGGAGACAGTCTCTGGAAACACCATATATTTT.

This sequence joins TRBV9 and TRBJ2-5, with 7 bases matching TRBD2. V lost 0 bases to trimming and J lost 3 bases; unmatched junction nucleotides: 8. Germline V gene data show CDR1 as SGDLS and CDR2 as YYNGEE. This CDR3 has 16 residues. CDR3 nucleotides: TGTGCCAGCAGCGTAGGAGGAAGGGCGGGAGAAGAGACCCAGTACTTC. Its protein is CASSVGGRAGEETQYF.

The gene calls are TRBV29-1 and TRBJ2-5; D may be TRBD1 or TRBD2 (5 bases each). The CDR3 extends over 14 amino acids. Germline lookup yields CDR1 SQVTM and CDR2 ANQGSEA. With 0 bases removed from V and 4 bases from J, the gap between germline ends came to 12 bases. The CDR3: CSVEDLGELETQYF. CDR3 in DNA: TGCAGCGTTGAAGATCTGGGGGAACTAGAGACCCAGTACTTC. The full variable domain, in which reference TRBV29-1 and TRBJ2-5 provide the parts outside the CDR3, is SAVISQKPSRDICQRGTSLTIQCQVDSQVTMMFWYRQQPGQSLTLIATANQGSEATYESGFVIDKFPISRPNLTFSTLTVSNMSPEDSSIYLCSVEDLGELETQYFGPGTRLLVL.

Only a few counts were recorded for this clonotype. This chain links TRBV5-6 with TRBJ2-3; 9 bases are shared with TRBD1. Germline trimming cut 3 bases from V and 6 bases from J; bases unmatched to any gene: 11. In germline, CDR1 is SGHDT, CDR2 YYEEEE. The CDR3 consists of 16 residues. The CDR3 loop is CASSSSGTGFVDTQYF. Written as DNA, the CDR3 is TGTGCCAGCAGCTCATCCGGGACAGGGTTTGTTGATACGCAGTATTTT.

J is TRBJ1-1 and V is TRBV7-9; the D gene is possibly TRBD1 (6 bases). The CDR3 runs to 19 residues. Trimming left V 5 bases short and J 3 bases short, with 28 bases between. Germline CDR1 reads SEHNR; CDR2 reads FQNEAQ (reference sequence). Written as DNA, the CDR3 is TGTGCCAGCAGCCCAGGACTGGGGGCCGGGGGTCCGAAGTACACTGAAGCTTTCTTT. Its translation is CASSPGLGAGGPKYTEAFF.

The chain has TRBV7-9 and TRBJ1-1, with a possible D match to TRBD1 (5 bases). This CDR3 has 14 residues. The V end was cut by 4 bases, the J end by 1 base, with 10 bases between. The V gene's germline CDR1 is SEHNR and CDR2 FQNEAQ (reference sequence). The CDR3 region is CASSSKGQNTEAFF. CDR3 nucleotides: TGTGCCAGCAGCTCGAAAGGACAGAACACTGAAGCTTTCTTT.

This sequence joins TRBV12-3 or TRBV12-4 and TRBJ2-3; D unresolved. V shed 2 bases and J shed 6 bases, with 9 bases lying between them. The CDR3 sequence is 13 residues long. The CDR3 spells CASSLMGPDTQYF. CDR3 DNA sequence: TGTGCCAGCAGTTTAATGGGTCCCGATACGCAGTATTTT.

This clonotype was picked up a small number of times. The rearrangement uses TRBV6-1 and TRBJ1-1; D perhaps matches TRBD1 (6 bases). CDR3 length: 15 residues. V lost 5 bases, J lost 4 bases, and 17 bases lay in between. CDR1 is MNHNS, CDR2 SASEGT, per germline. The CDR3: CASSRYDRPSTEAFF. The CDR3 DNA is TGTGCCAGCAGTCGGTACGACAGGCCCAGCACTGAAGCTTTCTTT.

This clonotype has a handful of counts. The chain is built from TRBV4-3 and TRBJ1-3; weak D call: TRBD1 (5 bases). The V end was cut by 0 bases, the J end by 0 bases, with 9 bases between. The CDR3 is 16 amino acids. CDR1 and CDR2 from the germline V gene are LGHNA and YSLEER. In DNA, the CDR3 is TGCGCCAGCAGCCAAGATTCAGGGTTCTCTGGAAACACCATATATTTT. Translation: CASSQDSGFSGNTIYF.

The chain links TRBV2 to TRBJ2-3, with D tentatively TRBD1 (5 bases). The CDR3 consists of 15 residues. The ends were cut back, 7 bases at V and 2 bases at J, with 16 bases in the middle. Germline V gene lookup returns CDR1 SNHLY and CDR2 FYNNEI. The CDR3 is CASKSQGTDTDTQYF. Here the CDR3 DNA reads TGTGCCAGCAAGTCCCAGGGAACTGACACAGATACGCAGTATTTT.

The chain combines TRBV5-1 with TRBJ2-3, with D perhaps matching TRBD1 or TRBD2 (5 bases each). The CDR3 consists of 15 residues. The V end lost 1 base, the J end lost 1 base, and 10 bases lay between the germline ends. Germline-derived CDR1 and CDR2 are SGHRS and YFSETQ. The CDR3 DNA reads as TGCGCCAGCAGCTTGTGGGGGAGTGGCACAGATACGCAGTATTTT. Its translation is CASSLWGSGTDTQYF.